These 8 T cell receptor beta chains came from one sample sequenced in a study of metastatic and nonmetastatic thyroid tumors. TCRdb ran MiXCR on the PCR reads. The sample shows about 39,000 clones, approximately 15% of them seen only once. None of the patients had undergone any treatment ahead of thyroid surgery. The material sequenced was blood. The receptors shown here come from a female donor with papillary thyroid cancer or a benign thyroid nodule (not recorded which). Some clones in this sample may be carry-over from other donors' samples.

This clone was seen many times. The rearrangement uses TRBV5-1 and TRBJ1-4; 10 nucleotides agree with TRBD1. V dropped 3 bases and J dropped 5; count of bases not matched to a gene: 7. This CDR3 is 16 amino acids long. Germline CDR1 reads SGHRS; CDR2 reads YFSETQ. The CDR3 sequence is CASSSSPGQGNEKLFF. CDR3 in DNA: TGCGCCAGCAGCTCCTCACCGGGACAGGGGAATGAAAAACTGTTTTTT.

This chain uses TRBV30 with TRBJ2-7, with 7 positions matching TRBD2. The V gene's germline CDR1 is GTSNPN and CDR2 SVGIG (reference sequence). CDR3 size: 14 residues. V lost 0 bases to trimming and J lost 4 bases; unmatched junction nucleotides: 6. The CDR3 nucleotides are TGTGCCTGGAGTGTCGGGGGGAAAGCATACGAGCAGTACTTC. It translates to CAWSVGGKAYEQYF.

This clone has more than one count but fewer than ten. A read error may account for a junction end that differs from germline. The CDR3 spells CASSWGQDNTGEPFF. CDR3 coding DNA: TGTGCCAGCAGTTGGGGTCAGGATAACACCGGGGAGCCGTTTTTT. This chain connects TRBV27 to TRBJ2-2; D may be TRBD2 (5 bases). The CDR3 runs to 15 residues. Germline lookup yields CDR1 MNHEY and CDR2 SMNVEV (reference sequence).

This clone was counted ten times or more. The V gene is TRBV11-2, the J gene TRBJ2-7; 8 positions match TRBD1. CDR1 is SGHAT, CDR2 FQNNGV, per germline. V lost 4 bases and J lost 3; bases outside the gene matches: 5. There are 14 residues in the CDR3. For the CDR3, the DNA is TGTGCCAGCAGCTCCTCCGGGACAGGCTACGAGCAGTACTTC. The encoded protein is CASSSSGTGYEQYF.

This clone was seen ten or more times. The rearrangement links TRBV19 to TRBJ2-2, with TRBD2 as a possible D gene (5 bases). The ends were cut back, 7 bases at V and 4 bases at J, with 10 bases in the middle. Germline CDR1 is LNHDA and CDR2 is SQIVND (reference sequence). The CDR3 has 13 residues. The CDR3: CASKPAATGELFF. The CDR3 coding sequence is TGTGCCAGTAAGCCAGCGGCCACCGGGGAGCTGTTTTTT.

This clone was detected many times. CDR3 nucleotides: TGCGCCAGCAGCATAGAATCCTACGAGCAGTACTTC. Its translation is CASSIESYEQYF. The rearrangement joins TRBV5-1 to TRBJ2-7; D gene uncertain. The V end lost 4 bases, the J end lost 1 base, and 6 bases lay between the germline ends. Germline values: CDR1 SGHRS, CDR2 YFSETQ. This CDR3 contains 12 residues.

The sample holds many counts of this clone. The chain is built from TRBV12-3 or TRBV12-4 and TRBJ1-6; D ambiguous. Trimming removed 3 bases from V and 10 bases from J, with 10 bases in between. There are 13 residues in the CDR3. CDR3 region: CASSFGKRSPLHF. In nucleotides, the CDR3 is TGTGCCAGCAGTTTTGGCAAACGATCACCCCTCCACTTT.

This chain joins TRBV7-6 and TRBJ2-2; D unresolved. This CDR3 contains 13 residues. Germline V gene sequence: CDR1 SGHVS, CDR2 FNYEAQ. V lost 6 bases and J 6 bases, leaving 11 bases between the germline ends. This chain's CDR3 is CASRYIPAGELFF. CDR3 nucleotides: TGTGCCAGCAGATACATCCCCGCCGGGGAGCTGTTTTTT.